Included here is one T cell receptor (beta chain) sequence, with context. The data were obtained in a study of monozygotic twins with inflammatory bowel disease. Incorporation of UMIs carrying a 6-nucleotide sample barcode was performed by template switching. Two rounds of nested PCR, of 16 and 9 cycles, were run on TCRalpha and TCRbeta cDNA. Reprocessing the 5' RACE reads, TCRdb reports a single entry for every CDR3 protein and omits DNA. The sample has about 210,000 distinct CDR3 sequences. Donors each contributed one blood sample measuring 2 to 2.5 ml. This CDR3 is built from 15 residues. From germline, CDR1 is SGHRS and CDR2 YFSETQ.

The chain recombines TRBV5-1 with TRBJ2-2. The sequence was collected from a human donor with ulcerative colitis or Crohn's disease, or a healthy co-twin of an affected twin (not recorded which). The sample consisted of blood. CDR3 protein: CASSLEFRNTGELFF. The full variable domain, rest sourced from reference TRBV5-1 and TRBJ2-2, is KAGVTQTPRYLIKTRGQQVTLSCSPISGHRSVSWYQQTPGQGLQFLFEYFSETQRNKGNFPGRFSGRQFSNSRSEMNVSTLELGDSALYLCASSLEFRNTGELFFGEGSRLTVL.